One TCR beta chain is described in this entry. The sample is drawn from a study of technical replicates of blood from a few donors. TCRdb keeps only in-frame clones here, not all; method: immunoSEQ multiplex PCR. Here the sample spans some 80,000 clones, approximately 90% being singletons. With 6 bases removed from V and 6 bases from J, the gap between germline ends came to 21 bases. Looked up from germline, CDR1 is SGHDN and CDR2 is FVKESK. The CDR3 covers 15 residues. Input material: T cells isolated from PBMCs. This clonotype was sampled from a human donor in good health. The chain is built from TRBV14 and TRBJ2-7; D is possibly TRBD1 (5 bases). The CDR3 DNA reads TGTGCCAGCAGTAAAAGGGGCAGTATTCTGGCCGAGCAGTACTTC. As protein: CASSKRGSILAEQYF.